This passage covers 23 T cell receptor beta chains from one sample sequenced in a study of post-analysis software for immune sequencing data. Overall study results and limits: Comparison of patients with controls showed five TRBV segments more frequent in patients, TRBV5-6, TRBV5-1 and TRBV20-1 among them.

Unique molecular identifiers were carried by the TCR beta cDNA libraries. TCRdb used MiXCR to reprocess the PCR reads, holding one entry per CDR3 protein. The table shows around 700,000 distinct CDR3 sequences, with over 45% occurring only once. These receptors' antigens are unknown. Sequenced sample: blood. The receptors originated from a girl aged 2 to 9 with multiple sclerosis.

V gene TRBV25-1 combines with J gene TRBJ2-4; possibly TRBD1 or TRBD2 for D (5 bases each). With the DNA end fitting TRBJ2-7 better, the J assignment may be wrong. The CDR3 sequence is 13 residues long. Looked up from germline, CDR1 is MGHDK and CDR2 is SYGVNS. DNA of the CDR3: TGTGCCAGCACCAGGATGGGGGTTGGCGAGCAGTACTTC. Encoded protein: CASTRMGVGEQYF.

V is TRBV7-9 and J is TRBJ1-1, with D possibly matching TRBD1 (5 bases). Trimming left V 5 bases short and J 4 bases short, with 23 bases between. The CDR3 contains 17 residues. Germline V gene sequence: CDR1 SEHNR, CDR2 FQNEAQ (reference sequence). This CDR3 reads CASSRRRIGEGRTEAFF. Here the CDR3 DNA reads TGTGCCAGCAGCCGACGAAGAATAGGGGAGGGGCGCACTGAAGCTTTCTTT. The full variable domain, rest sourced from reference TRBV7-9 and TRBJ1-1, is DTGVSQNPRHKITKRGQNVTFRCDPISEHNRLYWYRQTLGQGPEFLTYFQNEAQLEKSRLLSDRFSAERPKGSFSTLEIQRTEQGDSAMYLCASSRRRIGEGRTEAFFGQGTRLTVV.

The V call is TRBV28, the J call TRBJ2-1, with TRBD2 identical over 9 bases. The germline gives CDR1 MDHEN, CDR2 SYDVKM. V shed 3 bases, J shed 9 bases, and the junction held 12 bases outside the gene matches. The CDR3 is made up of 16 amino acids. The CDR3 region is CASSFHQIAGAIEQFF. The CDR3 DNA reads as TGTGCCAGCAGTTTCCATCAAATAGCGGGGGCCATTGAGCAGTTCTTC.

The genes are TRBV9 and TRBJ1-2; D gene ambiguous. The CDR3 loop spans 14 amino acids. The V gene lost 0 bases and the J gene lost 4 bases, with 10 bases spanning the gap. Germline CDR1 is SGDLS and CDR2 is YYNGEE. The CDR3 loop is CASSVEAELYGYTF. The CDR3 DNA is TGTGCCAGCAGCGTAGAGGCGGAACTCTATGGCTACACCTTC.

V usage is TRBV20-1 and J usage is TRBJ1-1; weak D call: TRBD1 (5 bases). V shed 6 bases and J shed 0 bases, with 17 bases lying between them. CDR1 is DFQATT, CDR2 SNEGSKA, per germline (reference sequence). There are 15 residues in the CDR3. The CDR3, as DNA: TGCAGTGCCACGGGAGACAGACACATGAACACTGAAGCTTTCTTT. It yields the protein CSATGDRHMNTEAFF.

The gene calls are TRBV7-9 and TRBJ2-7, with a tentative D call TRBD1 (6 bases). The CDR3 loop spans 14 amino acids. Germline V CDR1 and CDR2: SEHNR, FQNEAQ (reference sequence). With 10 bases removed from V and 1 base from J, the gap between germline ends came to 17 bases. In nucleotides, the CDR3 is TGTGCCACCTCGGGACACCGGGCTTCCTACGAGCAGTACTTC. As protein: CATSGHRASYEQYF.

The gene calls are TRBV20-1 and TRBJ2-3; maybe TRBD2 (6 bases). Trimming removed 7 bases from V and 3 bases from J, with 17 bases in between. Germline V CDR1 and CDR2: DFQATT, SNEGSKA (reference sequence). The CDR3 consists of 14 residues. The CDR3 here is CSVLALGGTDTQYF. CDR3 nucleotide sequence: TGCAGTGTCCTAGCCCTTGGGGGGACAGATACGCAGTATTTT.

This clonotype was seen more than once but under ten times. The V and J genes are TRBV20-1 and TRBJ2-3, with TRBD2 identical over 9 bases. Germline CDR1 is DFQATT and CDR2 is SNEGSKA (reference sequence). CDR3 length: 15 amino acids. V was clipped by 3 bases and J by 0 bases; unmatched bases: 4. For the CDR3, the DNA is TGCAGTGCTAGGCTCCTAGCGGGGAGCACAGATACGCAGTATTTT. It codes for CSARLLAGSTDTQYF.

This rearrangement joins TRBV5-1 to TRBJ1-3; 8 bases map to TRBD1. The CDR3 is 15 residues long. The germline V gene has CDR1 SGHRS and CDR2 YFSETQ. Trimming took 4 bases from V and 2 from J; bases not matched to a gene: 5. In DNA, the CDR3 is TGCGCCAGCAGCGTGACAGGGGACACTGGAAACACCATATATTTT. Protein sequence: CASSVTGDTGNTIYF.

This clonotype was seen only a few times. This chain connects TRBV20-1 to TRBJ2-3, with D possibly being TRBD1 or TRBD2 (5 bases each). The CDR3 sequence is 14 residues long. The germline CDR1 and CDR2 sequences are DFQATT and SNEGSKA (reference sequence). The V gene lost 5 bases and the J gene lost 3 bases, with 15 bases spanning the gap. Written as DNA, the CDR3 is TGCAGTGCTCGGGGCCGGGCTGGAACAGATACGCAGTATTTT. Protein sequence: CSARGRAGTDTQYF.

This rearrangement joins TRBV20-1 to TRBJ2-3; 9 nucleotides line up with TRBD2. The CDR3 loop spans 16 amino acids. Germline trimming cut 5 bases from V and 2 bases from J; bases unmatched to any gene: 11. CDR1 DFQATT and CDR2 SNEGSKA come from the germline V gene (reference sequence). DNA for the CDR3: TGCAGTGCTTCTAAACCACTAGCGGGTTACACAGATACGCAGTATTTT. Protein sequence: CSASKPLAGYTDTQYF.

The chain is built from TRBV18 and TRBJ2-3; TRBD2 agrees at 10 bases. Germline CDR1 and CDR2: KGHSH and LQKENI. The CDR3 sequence is 18 residues long. The J segment lost 0 bases and the V segment lost 5 bases, leaving 11 bases of the junction unmatched. CDR3: CASSDKRTSGESTDTQYF. For the CDR3, the DNA is TGTGCCAGCTCAGACAAACGGACTAGCGGAGAAAGCACAGATACGCAGTATTTT.

The rearrangement links TRBV27 to TRBJ1-5; D is ambiguous. Germline V gene lookup returns CDR1 MNHEY and CDR2 SMNVEV (reference sequence). V lost 0 bases, J lost 10 bases, and 10 bases lay in between. The CDR3 runs to 13 residues. CDR3 DNA: TGTGCCAGCAGTTTATCCAACAAGGCACCCCAGCATTTT. Encoded protein: CASSLSNKAPQHF.

CDR3 bases: TGTGCCAGCGCCTATTCCTCTGGGGCCAACGTCCTGACTTTC. This sequence encodes CASAYSSGANVLTF. The genes are TRBV12-3 or TRBV12-4 and TRBJ2-6; no firm D call. The ends were cut back, 8 bases at V and 0 bases at J, with 8 bases in the middle. CDR3 length: 14 residues.

The chain links TRBV3-1 to TRBJ2-3, with 10 nucleotides matching TRBD2. Trimming cost V 7 bases and J 4 bases; bases outside gene matches: 8. Germline V gene lookup returns CDR1 LGHDT and CDR2 YNNKEL (reference sequence). The CDR3 extends over 15 amino acids. The chain's CDR3 is CASNLAGESADTQYF. DNA of the CDR3: TGTGCCAGCAACCTAGCGGGAGAGAGCGCAGATACGCAGTATTTT.

This clonotype was observed a few times. The J gene is TRBJ2-1, the V gene TRBV29-1, with unresolved D. V gave up 7 bases and J gave up 6 bases, with 13 bases separating them. The CDR3 has 12 amino acids. The germline V gene encodes CDR1 SQVTM and CDR2 ANQGSEA. CDR3 coding DNA: TGCAGCGGCTGCCCTGGTCGCAATGAGCAGTTCTTC. It translates to CSGCPGRNEQFF.

The CDR3 protein is CSARSAGLGQPQHF. The CDR3 coding sequence is TGCAGTGCTAGATCCGCAGGGTTAGGTCAGCCCCAGCATTTT. V gene TRBV20-1 combines with J gene TRBJ1-5, with D possibly being TRBD1 (5 bases). CDR1 is DFQATT, CDR2 SNEGSKA, per germline (reference sequence). V was pared by 2 bases and J by 6 bases, with 14 bases between. This CDR3 spans 14 amino acids.

The J gene is TRBJ2-3, the V gene TRBV20-1; no clear D gene. V was shortened by 6 bases and J by 2 bases, with 12 bases between the two germline ends. The CDR3 contains 13 residues. Germline assignment: CDR1 DFQATT and CDR2 SNEGSKA (reference sequence). CDR3 in amino acids: CSARGSTTDTQYF. CDR3 in DNA: TGCAGTGCCCGAGGATCCACCACAGATACGCAGTATTTT.

There are a few counts of this clonotype. V is TRBV12-3 or TRBV12-4 and J is TRBJ2-3, with 9 bases aligning to TRBD2. CDR3 length: 16 residues. With 1 base clipped from V and 2 bases from J, the junction kept 4 bases outside the gene matches. DNA for the CDR3: TGTGCCAGCAGTTTAGTCCTAGCGGGGTTCACAGATACGCAGTATTTT. The encoded protein is CASSLVLAGFTDTQYF.

This chain links TRBV20-1 with TRBJ1-5; tentative D call: TRBD1 (6 bases). Germline CDR1 DFQATT, CDR2 SNEGSKA (reference sequence). The CDR3 is 13 residues long. V gave up 5 bases and J gave up 4 bases, with 12 bases separating them. The CDR3 loop is CSAWGAANQPQHF. As DNA, the CDR3 is TGCAGTGCTTGGGGGGCTGCTAATCAGCCCCAGCATTTT.

This clonotype appeared a few times. This chain joins TRBV12-3 or TRBV12-4 and TRBJ2-5; D remains ambiguous. The V and J ends lost 1 base and 7 bases respectively, with 13 bases between them. This CDR3 comprises 14 residues. CDR3 region: CASSLVPASGTQYF. The CDR3 DNA is TGTGCCAGCAGTTTAGTCCCGGCGTCGGGGACCCAGTACTTC.

V and J are TRBV10-1 and TRBJ2-1; 10 nucleotides match TRBD2. Germline V gene sequence: CDR1 WNHNN, CDR2 SYGVQD (reference sequence). The CDR3 covers 17 residues. V lost 6 bases to trimming and J lost 4 bases; unmatched junction nucleotides: 12. The CDR3, as DNA: TGCGCCAGCAGCCCCGCTGGGGGTAGCGGGGGGTACAATGAGCAGTTCTTC. Protein product: CASSPAGGSGGYNEQFF.

The V and J genes are TRBV18 and TRBJ2-1; TRBD2 aligns across 12 bases. Germline V gene sequence: CDR1 KGHSH, CDR2 LQKENI. The CDR3 spans 15 residues. The junction had 3 bases not matched to a gene; V was cut back by 6 bases and J by 3 bases. The CDR3 region has the DNA TGTGCCAGCTCGCGGACTAGCGGGGACTACAATGAGCAGTTCTTC. Translated: CASSRTSGDYNEQFF.